The 10 T cell receptor beta chains below come from one sample, sequenced in a study of shared clonotypes between healthy human individuals. Naive CD8 cells, CD45RO-negative and positively selected for CCR7, excluded terminally differentiated effector memory CD45RA+ cells. Clones were sequenced by immunoSEQ multiplex PCR, and TCRdb holds only the in-frame ones, with some missing. The sample has about 2,100,000 clones, approximately 94% seen once. Sequenced input: naive CD8+ T cells from PBMCs. The origin of the receptors is a man younger than 35 in good health. Some clones in this sample may be carry-over from other donors' samples.

The chain employs TRBV13 and TRBJ1-1; D remains unclear. CDR1 and CDR2 (germline): PRHDT, FYEKMQ (reference sequence). CDR3 length: 14 residues. V lost 4 bases and J 1 base, leaving 10 bases between the germline ends. The DNA for the CDR3 is TGTGCCAGCAGCTCCTCGGGGTGGAACACTGAAGCTTTCTTT. It yields the protein CASSSSGWNTEAFF.

The chain couples TRBV5-8 to TRBJ1-2; TRBD1 might be the D (5 bases). The CDR3 runs 13 residues. Trimming took off 6 bases at V and 8 bases at J, with 17 bases between the two ends. Germline CDR1 SGHTS, CDR2 YDEGEE. In nucleotides, the CDR3 is TGTGCCAGCATATTTATAACAGGAATGGGCTACACCTTC. It codes for CASIFITGMGYTF.

The chain joins TRBV18 to TRBJ2-7; D tentatively fits TRBD1 or TRBD2 (6 bases each). There are 15 residues in the CDR3. The germline V and J ends were trimmed by 2 bases and 7 bases, with 18 bases remaining between them. Germline loops: CDR1 KGHSH, CDR2 LQKENI. CDR3 sequence reads: CASSPSGRRGAEQYF. The CDR3 DNA reads TGTGCCAGCTCACCATCGGGCCGGAGGGGGGCTGAGCAGTACTTC.

The chain employs TRBV27 and TRBJ1-2, with 7 bases matching TRBD1. V shed 4 bases, J shed 0 bases, and the junction held 8 bases outside the gene matches. Per the germline V gene, CDR1 is MNHEY and CDR2 is SMNVEV (reference sequence). The CDR3 consists of 16 residues. CDR3 residues: CASSSGYRGSNYGYTF. The CDR3 bases are TGTGCCAGCAGTTCCGGCTACAGGGGCTCTAACTATGGCTACACCTTC.

V and J are TRBV10-3 and TRBJ2-7; TRBD1 matches at 10 bases. V shed 8 bases and J 2 bases; nucleotides not matched to a gene: 3. This CDR3 region has 13 residues. The germline CDR1 and CDR2 sequences are ENHRY and SYGVKD. CDR3 sequence reads: CAIRDRGTYEQYF. In DNA form, the CDR3 reads TGTGCCATCCGGGACAGGGGTACCTACGAGCAGTACTTC.

The rearrangement links TRBV27 to TRBJ1-5; D gene ambiguous. The CDR3 has 15 amino acids. CDR1 and CDR2 (germline): MNHEY, SMNVEV (reference sequence). Trimming cost V 6 bases and J 2 bases, with 14 bases left between them. CDR3 residues: CASSQLKARNQPQHF. CDR3 nucleotides: TGTGCCAGCAGCCAACTCAAGGCCCGCAATCAGCCCCAGCATTTT.

This chain links TRBV28 with TRBJ1-5; D is ambiguous. Trimming removed 5 bases at V and 6 bases at J, with 8 bases between. Germline V lookup: CDR1 MDHEN, CDR2 SYDVKM. The CDR3 totals 12 residues. The CDR3 DNA follows: TGTGCCAGCAGTCTAAGGGCTCAGCCCCAGCATTTT. Translating it yields CASSLRAQPQHF. The whole variable domain, remainder taken from reference TRBV28 and TRBJ1-5, is DVKVTQSSRYLVKRTGEKVFLECVQDMDHENMFWYRQDPGLGLRLIYFSYDVKMKEKGDIPEGYSVSREKKERFSLILESASTNQTSMYLCASSLRAQPQHFGDGTRLSIL.

V gene TRBV7-9 combines with J gene TRBJ1-1; D remains ambiguous. The germline V gene has CDR1 SEHNR and CDR2 FQNEAQ (reference sequence). The V end was cut by 4 bases, the J end by 4 bases, with 13 bases between. The CDR3 is made up of 14 amino acids. The CDR3: CASSSPLRGTEAFF. The CDR3, as DNA: TGTGCCAGCAGCTCACCCCTTCGTGGCACTGAAGCTTTCTTT.

This chain uses TRBV4-2 with TRBJ2-5; 14 positions agree with TRBD2. The CDR3 runs 16 residues. Germline V lookup: CDR1 LGHNA, CDR2 YNFKEQ. V was clipped by 4 bases and J by 2 bases; unmatched bases: 3. CDR3: CASSPGTSGGQETQYF. In DNA, the CDR3 is TGTGCCAGCAGCCCAGGGACTAGCGGGGGACAAGAGACCCAGTACTTC.

The genes are TRBV11-2 and TRBJ2-2; TRBD1 agrees at 8 bases. The CDR3 extends over 16 amino acids. Trimming removed 3 bases from V and 4 bases from J; junction bases left unmatched: 7. Germline V CDR1 and CDR2: SGHAT, FQNNGV. The CDR3 loop is CASSFYRGIITGELFF. CDR3 nucleotide sequence: TGTGCCAGCAGCTTTTACAGGGGGATAATCACCGGGGAGCTGTTTTTT.